This T cell receptor (beta chain) was sequenced during a study of cytomegalovirus exposure and HLA in healthy donors. The donors were in the roughly 110-subject validation cohort; that cohort was separate from the roughly 620-subject first cohort. TCRdb's copy holds only in-frame clones and misses some; the assay was immunoSEQ multiplex PCR. The table records more than 55,000 clones, less than 95% of them present only once. Germline V lookup: CDR1 MGHDK, CDR2 SYGVNS. The CDR3 length is 16 residues. V was pared by 5 bases and J by 0 bases, with 14 bases between. The chain is built from TRBV25-1 and TRBJ2-1; D is undetermined. Sequencing was performed on PBMCs. The receptor comes from a woman younger than 35 in good health and CMV-seronegative. CDR3 nucleotide sequence: TGTGCCAGCAGTAGAATGGCGGCCAGCTCCTACAATGAGCAGTTCTTC. This translates into CASSRMAASSYNEQFF. Using reference TRBV25-1 and TRBJ2-1 for the parts outside the CDR3, the full variable domain is EADIYQTPRYLVIGTGKKITLECSQTMGHDKMYWYQQDPGMELHLIHYSYGVNSTEKGDLSSESTVSRIRTEHFPLTLESARPSHTSQYLCASSRMAASSYNEQFFGPGTRLTVL.